This T cell receptor beta chain was captured by sequencing in a study of OX40 agonist ivuxolimab in advanced cancers. The wider study: Previous treatment with anti-PD-1, anti-PD-L1 or anti-CTLA-4 therapy was allowed; under 50% had received some.

Sequencing was performed with immunoSEQ multiplex PCR; in TCRdb, only in-frame clones are kept and a portion is missing. The table lists roughly 100,000 clones, 90% of them singletons. The TCR sequence derives from an adult with an advanced solid tumor such as melanoma, head and neck, liver or kidney cancer. The material sequenced was CD4+ or CD8+ T cells sorted from blood, taken in a trial of the OX40 agonist ivuxolimab.

CDR3 protein: CASSSGTFVFF. CDR3 bases: TGTGCCAGCAGCTCCGGGACTTTTGTTTTCTTT. This chain joins TRBV7-6 and TRBJ1-1, with a weak D call TRBD1 (5 bases). V lost 4 bases, J lost 13 bases, and 13 bases lay in between. CDR1 SGHVS and CDR2 FNYEAQ come from the germline V gene. The CDR3 consists of 11 residues.